The 32 T cell receptor beta chains reported below all come from one sample, sequenced in a study of cytomegalovirus exposure and HLA in healthy donors. The PCR made use of 60 Vbeta and 13 Jbeta primers. This table comes from immunoSEQ multiplex PCR, and its TCRdb copy is limited to in-frame clones, with some not included. The sample yields about 120,000 clones, around 74% seen once. Sequencing was carried out using PBMCs. These receptors were obtained from a young woman in good health and CMV-seronegative.

The chain joins TRBV29-1 to TRBJ1-2, with a tentative D call TRBD1 (6 bases). The CDR3 has 12 residues. V was trimmed by 6 bases and J by 4 bases, leaving 12 bases between them. Germline V gene data show CDR1 as SQVTM and CDR2 as ANQGSEA. CDR3 sequence (DNA): TGCAGCGTAGACAGGCCTTCCTATGGCTACACCTTC. This sequence encodes CSVDRPSYGYTF.

The chain links TRBV28 to TRBJ1-1, with TRBD1 identical over 10 bases. V was clipped by 3 bases and J by 3 bases; unmatched bases: 7. The germline CDR1 and CDR2 sequences are MDHEN and SYDVKM. The CDR3 runs 16 residues. The CDR3 sequence: CASSFIAGTGDTEAFF. DNA of the CDR3: TGTGCCAGCAGTTTTATTGCAGGGACAGGGGACACTGAAGCTTTCTTT.

The CDR3 region has the DNA TGTGCCAGCAGCTTTCTCCCAGGACAGGGAGCTTTCTTT. The encoded protein is CASSFLPGQGAFF. This chain joins TRBV5-6 and TRBJ1-1; 8 nucleotides line up with TRBD1. V trimming: 2 bases; J trimming: 10 bases; junction bases outside the gene matches: 7. This CDR3 has 13 amino acids. The germline V gene has CDR1 SGHDT and CDR2 YYEEEE.

J is TRBJ1-5 and V is TRBV27, with 9 nucleotides matching TRBD1. This CDR3 is 15 amino acids long. V lost 5 bases and J lost 5; bases outside the gene matches: 7. The germline V gene encodes CDR1 MNHEY and CDR2 SMNVEV (reference sequence). CDR3 sequence: CASSGSTGGDQPQHF. The CDR3 coding sequence is TGTGCCAGCAGTGGCTCGACAGGGGGGGATCAGCCCCAGCATTTT.

V usage is TRBV29-1 and J usage is TRBJ1-1; perhaps TRBD1 as D (5 bases). V gave up 4 bases and J gave up 2 bases, with 11 bases separating them. Germline values: CDR1 SQVTM, CDR2 ANQGSEA. The CDR3 contains 13 residues. CDR3: CSVGTFFNTEAFF. CDR3 in DNA: TGCAGCGTTGGGACATTCTTTAACACTGAAGCTTTCTTT.

The V gene is TRBV4-1, the J gene TRBJ2-7; 8 bases are shared with TRBD1. Germline V gives CDR1 MGHRA, CDR2 YSYEKL. This CDR3 region has 15 residues. The ends lost 1 base at V and 4 bases at J; junction bases unmatched: 6. CDR3 nucleotide sequence: TGCGCCAGCAGCCAAGTATTCGGACAGGGATACGAGCAGTACTTC. This codes for CASSQVFGQGYEQYF.

The chain recombines TRBV5-4 with TRBJ2-5, with TRBD2 matching 7 bases. J lost 3 bases, V lost 0 bases, and 2 bases had no gene match. This CDR3 spans 14 amino acids. The germline CDR1 and CDR2 sequences are SGHNT and YYREEE (reference sequence). The CDR3 protein is CASSLVGTKETQYF. The CDR3 coding sequence is TGTGCCAGCAGCTTGGTAGGGACTAAAGAGACCCAGTACTTC.

This clone was counted only a few times. V gene TRBV4-1 combines with J gene TRBJ2-7; TRBD2 agrees at 7 bases. The germline gives CDR1 MGHRA, CDR2 YSYEKL. The CDR3 is made up of 18 amino acids. V gave up 0 bases and J gave up 9 bases; unmatched junction bases: 20. The CDR3 loop is CASSQDGAGREGPGGQYF. In DNA, the CDR3 is TGCGCCAGCAGCCAAGATGGGGCGGGCCGGGAAGGGCCGGGAGGGCAGTACTTC.

The CDR3 DNA follows: TGTGCCAGCAGTGAAGCCCCTCCGAACACTGAAGCTTTCTTT. It translates to CASSEAPPNTEAFF. The chain recombines TRBV6-1 with TRBJ1-1; unclear D gene. The germline gives CDR1 MNHNS, CDR2 SASEGT. The CDR3 contains 14 residues. V dropped 0 bases and J dropped 1 base, with 6 bases sitting between them.

This clone was picked up a small number of times. The gene calls are TRBV5-6 and TRBJ1-5; 8 bases fit TRBD1. CDR1 and CDR2 (germline): SGHDT, YYEEEE. The CDR3 totals 18 residues. The J segment lost 1 base and the V segment lost 4 bases, leaving 13 bases of the junction unmatched. This CDR3 reads CASSGGAGGRISNQPQHF. The CDR3 DNA reads TGTGCCAGCAGCGGGGGGGCAGGGGGCCGAATAAGCAATCAGCCCCAGCATTTT.

This clone appeared once. J is TRBJ1-1 and V is TRBV7-6; 9 bases map to TRBD1. V was clipped by 4 bases and J by 5 bases; unmatched bases: 5. This CDR3 has 14 amino acids. Germline lookup yields CDR1 SGHVS and CDR2 FNYEAQ. The CDR3, as DNA: TGTGCCAGCAGCTCCGGACAGGGGATGACTGAAGCTTTCTTT. Amino acid sequence: CASSSGQGMTEAFF.

The chain has TRBV30 and TRBJ2-1; TRBD2 matches at 7 bases. V shed 2 bases and J 0 bases; nucleotides not matched to a gene: 7. CDR1 and CDR2 from the germline V gene are GTSNPN and SVGIG (reference sequence). This CDR3 region has 16 residues. CDR3 DNA sequence: TGTGCCTGGAGTCCGGGACTAACGGTCTCCTACAATGAGCAGTTCTTC. It encodes CAWSPGLTVSYNEQFF.

The table lists this clone with a few counts. The chain joins TRBV18 to TRBJ1-1; D uncertain. Trimming took off 3 bases at V and 5 bases at J, with 19 bases between the two ends. From germline, CDR1 is KGHSH and CDR2 LQKENI. The CDR3 has 16 amino acids. CDR3: CASSPTFGEGGTEAFF. The DNA of the CDR3 is TGTGCCAGCTCACCCACCTTCGGCGAGGGAGGTACTGAAGCTTTCTTT. The full variable domain, rest sourced from reference TRBV18 and TRBJ1-1, is NAGVMQNPRHLVRRRGQEARLRCSPMKGHSHVYWYRQLPEEGLKFMVYLQKENIIDESGMPKERFSAEFPKEGPSILRIQQVVRGDSAAYFCASSPTFGEGGTEAFFGQGTRLTVV.

This chain links TRBV6-5 with TRBJ2-7, with TRBD1 as a possible D gene (6 bases). The V and J ends lost 6 bases and 1 base respectively, with 10 bases between them. The CDR3 totals 13 residues. CDR1 MNHEY and CDR2 SVGAGI come from the germline V gene. CDR3 DNA sequence: TGTGCCAGCAGCCGGACAGATTCCTACGAGCAGTACTTC. This codes for CASSRTDSYEQYF.

In DNA form, the CDR3 reads TGTGCCAGCAGTCAGACAGGGAGGTCCTATAATTCACCCCTCCACTTT. This encodes CASSQTGRSYNSPLHF. V is TRBV5-4 and J is TRBJ1-6; 7 bases align to TRBD1. V lost 5 bases and J lost 1; bases outside the gene matches: 6. The germline V gene encodes CDR1 SGHNT and CDR2 YYREEE (reference sequence). This CDR3 has 16 amino acids.

This rearrangement joins TRBV7-3 to TRBJ1-1; D gene unclear. Trimming removed 5 bases from V and 2 bases from J, with 9 bases in between. Germline V gene sequence: CDR1 SGHTA, CDR2 FQGTGA. The CDR3 spans 13 residues. The CDR3 DNA reads TGTGCCAGCAGCCTAGCCCGAAACACTGAAGCTTTCTTT. Its translation: CASSLARNTEAFF. The entire variable domain, with the rest obtained from reference TRBV7-3 and TRBJ1-1, is as follows: GAGVSQTPSNKVTEKGKYVELRCDPISGHTALYWYRQSLGQGPEFLIYFQGTGAADDSGLPNDRFFAVRPEGSVSTLKIQRTERGDSAVYLCASSLARNTEAFFGQGTRLTVV.

This clone showed up just a few times. The chain is built from TRBV18 and TRBJ1-4; 8 nucleotides agree with TRBD1. This CDR3 region has 17 residues. V lost 4 bases, J lost 0 bases, and 7 bases stayed unmatched. Per the germline V gene, CDR1 is KGHSH and CDR2 is LQKENI. CDR3 sequence (DNA): TGTGCCAGCTCACTTTTCGACAGGGGAGCAACTAATGAAAAACTGTTTTTT. Translated, it gives CASSLFDRGATNEKLFF.

By share, this clone ranks as medium-sized. V and J are TRBV5-6 and TRBJ2-7; no definite D call. Germline-derived CDR1 and CDR2 are SGHDT and YYEEEE. CDR3 length equals 12 residues. V was clipped by 3 bases and J by 3 bases, with 7 bases between them. CDR3 nucleotides: TGTGCCAGCAGCTCAACAGACTACGAGCAGTACTTC. Translation gives CASSSTDYEQYF.

This clone was picked up a small number of times. CDR3 sequence reads: CASSPRGNSGNTIYF. DNA of the CDR3: TGTGCCAGCAGCCCCAGGGGAAACTCTGGAAACACCATATATTTT. V gene TRBV13 combines with J gene TRBJ1-3; the D gene is possibly TRBD1 (6 bases). CDR3 length equals 15 residues. Per the germline V gene, CDR1 is PRHDT and CDR2 is FYEKMQ (reference sequence). Trimming shortened V by 5 bases and J by 0 bases, and 11 bases separated the two germline ends. The complete variable domain, with remaining parts taken from reference TRBV13 and TRBJ1-3, reads AAGVIQSPRHLIKEKRETATLKCYPIPRHDTVYWYQQGPGQDPQFLISFYEKMQSDKGSIPDRFSAQQFSDYHSELNMSSLELGDSALYFCASSPRGNSGNTIYFGEGSWLTVV.

As concerns this clone: Germline and junction disagree at one end, which may indicate a read error. Other DNA sequences in this specimen translate into the identical CDR3. V is TRBV25-1 and J is TRBJ1-5; 7 nucleotides line up with TRBD1. The CDR3 runs 15 residues. The germline V gene has CDR1 MGHDK and CDR2 SYGVNS. The CDR3 loop is CASSFPGTGDQPQHF. CDR3 bases: TGTGCCAGCAGCTTTCCCGGTACAGGGGATCAGCCTCAGCATTTT.

J is TRBJ2-5 and V is TRBV7-9; maybe TRBD2 (7 bases). Looked up from germline, CDR1 is SEHNR and CDR2 is FQNEAQ (reference sequence). The CDR3 runs 14 residues. V dropped 3 bases and J dropped 4 bases, with 12 bases sitting between them. CDR3 region: CASSFGGGPETQYF. The CDR3 region has the DNA TGTGCCAGCAGCTTTGGGGGGGGCCCAGAGACCCAGTACTTC.

The V and J genes are TRBV6-1 and TRBJ1-1; a possible D gene is TRBD1 (5 bases). The CDR3 spans 14 residues. The V gene's germline CDR1 is MNHNS and CDR2 SASEGT. The V end lost 2 bases, the J end lost 2 bases, and 9 bases lay between the germline ends. Here the CDR3 DNA reads TGTGCCAGCAGTGAAAGGGGACTTAACACTGAAGCTTTCTTT. Translation: CASSERGLNTEAFF.

The V gene is TRBV6-4, the J gene TRBJ2-4; 10 bases are shared with TRBD1. J lost 4 bases, V lost 4 bases, and 4 bases had no gene match. Germline loops: CDR1 MRHNA, CDR2 SNTAGT. CDR3 length equals 15 residues. The CDR3 region is CASSVGQGVKNIQYF. The CDR3 region has the DNA TGTGCCAGCAGTGTAGGACAGGGGGTGAAAAACATTCAGTACTTC.

The V call is TRBV6-5, the J call TRBJ1-1; 7 positions match TRBD1. Germline V gives CDR1 MNHEY, CDR2 SVGAGI. Trimming took 5 bases from V and 1 from J; bases not matched to a gene: 1. This CDR3 is 13 amino acids long. The CDR3 is CASSGTENTEAFF. CDR3 in DNA: TGTGCCAGCAGTGGGACAGAGAACACTGAAGCTTTCTTT.

V and J are TRBV6-5 and TRBJ1-3; maybe TRBD1 (5 bases). Germline-derived CDR1 and CDR2 are MNHEY and SVGAGI. V was pared by 0 bases and J by 8 bases, with 14 bases between. This CDR3 contains 15 residues. As DNA, the CDR3 is TGTGCCAGCAGTTACTCTGGACAAAAGAAAGACACCATATATTTT. Translated, it gives CASSYSGQKKDTIYF.

The chain has TRBV6-6 and TRBJ2-1; 8 bases line up with TRBD2. CDR3 length: 14 residues. Germline-derived CDR1 and CDR2 are MNHNY and SVGAGI (reference sequence). After removal of 8 bases from V and 7 bases from J, the junction contained 10 bases not matched to a gene. CDR3 protein: CASGGTRVMNEQFF. Here the CDR3 DNA reads TGTGCCAGCGGGGGGACTAGAGTGATGAATGAGCAGTTCTTC.

CDR3 in amino acids: CASSWGGGQGDTEAFF. For the CDR3, the DNA is TGTGCCAGCAGCTGGGGTGGGGGGCAGGGGGACACTGAAGCTTTCTTT. V gene TRBV5-4 combines with J gene TRBJ1-1; 7 bases are shared with TRBD1. The ends lost 3 bases at V and 3 bases at J; junction bases unmatched: 11. The CDR3 loop spans 16 amino acids. In germline, CDR1 is SGHNT, CDR2 YYREEE (reference sequence).

The chain combines TRBV4-1 with TRBJ2-7; 8 bases align to TRBD1. J was trimmed by 3 bases and V by 4 bases; bases with no gene match: 11. CDR1 MGHRA and CDR2 YSYEKL come from the germline V gene. The CDR3 has 16 amino acids. The CDR3 is CASSLLPGTGDYEQYF. The DNA for the CDR3 is TGCGCCAGCAGCCTCCTCCCCGGGACAGGAGACTACGAGCAGTACTTC.

The chain links TRBV10-1 to TRBJ1-5; 8 bases match TRBD1. J gave up 7 bases and V 8 bases, and 19 bases lay outside the gene matches. Germline lookup yields CDR1 WNHNN and CDR2 SYGVQD (reference sequence). There are 17 residues in the CDR3. CDR3 region: CASGGNGQGRISQPQHF. DNA for the CDR3: TGCGCCAGCGGGGGAAATGGACAGGGTCGGATAAGCCAGCCCCAGCATTTT.

This clone was seen just once. The chain combines TRBV30 with TRBJ1-2; D not resolved. The CDR3 runs 14 residues. Germline CDR1 reads GTSNPN; CDR2 reads SVGIG (reference sequence). The germline V and J ends were trimmed by 0 bases and 4 bases, with 12 bases remaining between them. The CDR3 region has the DNA TGTGCCTGGAGTGTAGCGGGCAGCCTCTATGGCTACACCTTC. Protein: CAWSVAGSLYGYTF.

The V and J genes are TRBV25-1 and TRBJ2-1; 9 bases map to TRBD2. Germline V gives CDR1 MGHDK, CDR2 SYGVNS. This CDR3 comprises 16 residues. Trimming cost V 3 bases and J 0 bases; bases outside gene matches: 3. The CDR3 loop is CASSDLAGLSYNEQFF. CDR3 in DNA: TGTGCCAGCAGTGACCTAGCGGGGCTCTCCTACAATGAGCAGTTCTTC.

This clone was seen a few times. This sequence joins TRBV29-1 and TRBJ2-1; maybe TRBD2 (5 bases). The V gene lost 8 bases and the J gene lost 4 bases, with 24 bases spanning the gap. This CDR3 contains 16 residues. From germline, CDR1 is SQVTM and CDR2 ANQGSEA. DNA for the CDR3: TGCAGCTACGACATGGAGGCCACCCCGCCGTACAATGAGCAGTTCTTC. This gives the protein CSYDMEATPPYNEQFF.